This T cell receptor (beta chain) was captured by sequencing in a study of T-cell memory formation after mild COVID-19. Study conclusions and caveats: Certain responding clones were present in pre-infection memory, suggesting participation of cross-reactive memory. Balance between CD4 and CD8 was seen in clones contracting day 15 to 85, and a CD4+ lean was seen in later expanders.

5'RACE with constant-segment primers yielded barcoded, UMI-tagged TCR alpha and TCR beta cDNA libraries. Each CDR3 protein gets one entry after TCRdb re-called the 5' RACE reads with MiXCR. The sample shows 550,000 to 600,000 distinct CDR3 sequences, roughly a sixth of them seen only once. On this clonotype itself: The antigen remains undetermined.

This receptor was taken from an adult woman who had mild COVID-19 (a few samples of this study predate the infection). Cell type and time point are not known. Sequencing used PBMCs or a T cell subset sorted from them (not recorded which).

The DNA for the CDR3 is TGTGCCAGCAGCCCCCTCAACAGGGTCAGGAGAGAGGAGCAGTACTTC. It yields the protein CASSPLNRVRREEQYF. The gene calls are TRBV5-6 and TRBJ2-7, with D possibly TRBD1 on 6 matching bases. The CDR3 runs 16 residues. Germline V gene data show CDR1 as SGHDT and CDR2 as YYEEEE. Between the trimmed V and J ends, which lost 4 bases and 7 bases, there was a span of 24 bases.